This T cell receptor beta chain was captured by sequencing in a study of T cells in Graves' hyperthyroidism and ophthalmopathy. Across the study: Initial diagnosis, before any treatment, was when peripheral blood was collected. Regarding the study as a whole: The model forecast ophthalmopathy, anticipating it by a median around 6.5 months before onset.

The TCR beta CDR3 regions underwent amplification using RNA transcripts as the source. HTBI primers drove first-round RT-PCR of the TCR CDR3. TCRdb re-derived calls from the multiplex PCR reads in MiXCR, one entry per CDR3 protein. The table has 370,000 or so distinct CDR3 sequences, 15% to 17% seen once; the top ten hold around a quarter. This clonotype was counted a few times. Its specificity is not known. Exclusion of patients followed from uncontrolled infection, other autoimmune disease, pregnancy or lactation. Sequences were obtained from blood. The sequence was obtained from a woman aged 18-29 years with Graves' hyperthyroidism that later progressed to Graves' ophthalmopathy.

CDR3 amino acids: CASSEETSGRAVETQYF. CDR3 DNA sequence: TGTGCCAGCAGTGAAGAGACTAGCGGGAGGGCCGTAGAGACCCAGTACTTC. V usage is TRBV25-1 and J usage is TRBJ2-5, with TRBD2 matching over 14 bases. The CDR3 extends over 17 amino acids. Losses at the gene ends were 2 bases for V and 4 bases for J; bases not matched to a gene: 6. Germline V gene sequence: CDR1 MGHDK, CDR2 SYGVNS.